This TCR beta chain was sequenced in a study of blood T cell repertoires in COVID-19. Study-level background: Researchers got acute and convalescent COVID-19 samples from the United States, Italy and Spain.

Trimming took off 5 bases at V and 10 bases at J, with 14 bases between the two ends. Germline V gene data show CDR1 as SEHNR and CDR2 as FQNEAQ (reference sequence). The CDR3 has 12 residues. Under the authors' procedure: Reference gene primer amplification gave estimated nucleated cell counts. Sequenced by immunoSEQ multiplex PCR; TCRdb stores in-frame clones only, minus some. That table is the source of V, J and clone size, and D and trimming were worked out from the DNA. This table has fewer than 400,000 clones, around 92% appearing once. Membership in each cohort depended on participant-reported clinical history.

Source material: PBMCs or T cells enriched from blood (not recorded which). The chain couples TRBV7-9 to TRBJ1-2; D gene unclear. The receptor comes from a woman in her twenties or thirties who had recovered from COVID-19. The DNA of the CDR3 is TGTGCCAGCAGCCCCCAGTCCCGTAACTACACCTTC. Its translation: CASSPQSRNYTF.